Sequencing of this T cell receptor beta chain was carried out in a study of tumor and adjacent non-tumor tissue in lung cancer. Points from the study as a whole: Significantly higher TCR diversity was found in tumor than normal lung. Tumor TCR diversity, when higher, was linked to shorter survival. Top 100 clones took a larger repertoire share in normal lung.

A modified ARM-PCR protocol with three rounds of nested PCR amplified TCRbeta. TCRdb re-analysed the multiplex PCR reads in MiXCR, keeping a single row per CDR3 protein. The repertoire includes about 140,000 distinct CDR3 sequences, approximately 64% of them detected once, and around a sixth sits in the top ten. From germline, CDR1 is SGHAT and CDR2 FQNNGV. Deletions cut 5 bases from V and 7 bases from J, with 23 bases between. This CDR3 has 17 amino acids. Regarding this clonotype: Its antigen is unidentified.

The template was RNA from unsorted bulk tissue. Newly diagnosed lung cancer patients had thoracic surgery in China, August–November 2014, without prior chemotherapy. The sequence came from a man aged 55 to 70 with small cell lung cancer. V is TRBV11-2 and J is TRBJ1-4; D is possibly TRBD1 (6 bases). The sample consisted of lung tumor tissue. CDR3 amino acids: CASSLTKSRGAGEKLFF. CDR3 DNA: TGTGCCAGCAGCCTAACGAAATCCAGGGGTGCGGGTGAAAAACTGTTTTTT.